Listed here are 22 T cell receptor beta chains from one sample, sequenced in a study of blood T cell repertoires in COVID-19 (dated by TCRdb to 2020 to 2022). Receptor libraries were prepared by the immunoSEQ multiplex PCR assay. TCRdb re-hosts the immuneACCESS table, in-frame sequences only. Its copies lack some clones; in the studies checked, an unresolved V gene accounts for under half of them, and the cause for the rest is not known. A total of 230,000 or so clones appear in this sample, 90% of them only once. The top ten clonotypes cover approximately 2.3% of the sample. The sample consisted of peripheral blood. These receptors were obtained from a woman aged 55-70 years with COVID-19, enrolled during active disease.

This rearrangement joins TRBV19 to TRBJ1-3, with a weak D call TRBD1 (6 bases). V was cut by 7 bases and J by 0 bases, with 10 bases left in between. Germline CDR1 is LNHDA and CDR2 is SQIVND (reference sequence). The CDR3 consists of 14 residues. The CDR3 reads CASNKDSSGNTIYF. CDR3 bases: TGTGCCAGTAACAAGGACAGCTCTGGAAACACCATATATTTT.

This chain joins TRBV4-1 and TRBJ2-7; 7 bases agree with TRBD1. The CDR3 has 12 amino acids. With V trimmed by 5 bases and J by 4 bases, 2 bases remained unmatched. Germline V gene lookup returns CDR1 MGHRA and CDR2 YSYEKL. The CDR3, as DNA: TGCGCCAGCAGCGCAGGGGGTTACGAGCAGTACTTC. Translation gives CASSAGGYEQYF.

This chain links TRBV3-1 (or the pseudogene TRBV3-2) with TRBJ1-1; TRBD1 is a possible D gene (5 bases). CDR1 is LGHDT and CDR2 is YNNKEL in the germline V gene (reference sequence). V was pared by 2 bases and J by 7 bases, with 5 bases between. The CDR3 loop spans 11 amino acids. DNA for the CDR3: TGTGCCAGCAGCCAAAGGGGTGAAGCTTTCTTT. As protein: CASSQRGEAFF.

The rearrangement joins TRBV6-5 to TRBJ1-1; D unresolved. Germline V CDR1 and CDR2: MNHEY, SVGAGI. CDR3 length: 15 amino acids. Trimming took off 0 bases at V and 0 bases at J, with 8 bases between the two ends. The CDR3 DNA sequence: TGTGCCAGCAGTTACTCGAGTACAGTGAACACTGAAGCTTTCTTT. Its translation is CASSYSSTVNTEAFF.

A remark on this clone: The sample carries other DNA sequences with the same CDR3. The V and J genes are TRBV27 and TRBJ2-7; D is undetermined. The CDR3 is 12 amino acids. The V end was cut by 6 bases, the J end by 0 bases, with 6 bases between. Germline V gene sequence: CDR1 MNHEY, CDR2 SMNVEV (reference sequence). The CDR3 sequence is CASSPSSYEQYF. CDR3 bases: TGTGCCAGCAGCCCCTCCTCCTACGAGCAGTACTTC.

This clone was seen only a few times. This chain links TRBV4-1 with TRBJ1-2; 7 bases are shared with TRBD1. This CDR3 is 16 amino acids long. Trimming removed 1 base from V and 4 bases from J; junction bases left unmatched: 9. From germline, CDR1 is MGHRA and CDR2 YSYEKL. The CDR3, as DNA: TGCGCCAGCAGCCAAGCCCCTACAGGGGATCTCTATGGCTACACCTTC. It codes for CASSQAPTGDLYGYTF.

The V call is TRBV11-3, the J call TRBJ2-3, with D uncertain. CDR3 length equals 12 residues. Per the germline V gene, CDR1 is SGHNT and CDR2 is YENEEA. Trimming shortened V by 6 bases and J by 3 bases, and 7 bases separated the two germline ends. CDR3 protein: CASSSGTDTQYF. Here the CDR3 DNA reads TGTGCCAGCAGTTCCGGGACAGATACGCAGTATTTT. The full variable domain, in which reference TRBV11-3 and TRBJ2-3 provide the parts outside the CDR3, is EAGVVQSPRYKIIEKKQPVAFWCNPISGHNTLYWYLQNLGQGPELLIRYENEEAVDDSQLPKDRFSAERLKGVDSTLKIQPAELGDSAVYLCASSSGTDTQYFGPGTRLTVL.

The chain couples TRBV27 to TRBJ2-7; D remains unclear. The CDR3 spans 12 residues. Deletions cut 5 bases from V and 7 bases from J, with 12 bases between. The germline V gene has CDR1 MNHEY and CDR2 SMNVEV (reference sequence). The DNA for the CDR3 is TGTGCCAGCAGTCCAGCGACTCGTGAGCAGTACTTC. Its protein product is CASSPATREQYF.

This sequence joins TRBV6-6 and TRBJ1-1; D ambiguous. CDR1 and CDR2 (germline): MNHNY, SVGAGI (reference sequence). The V end was cut by 0 bases, the J end by 4 bases, with 12 bases between. The CDR3 loop spans 15 amino acids. CDR3 DNA sequence: TGTGCCAGCAGTTACTCGGAGAGTTCCTTCACTGAAGCTTTCTTT. Amino acids: CASSYSESSFTEAFF.

The chain links TRBV29-1 to TRBJ2-1, with D uncertain. The germline V gene has CDR1 SQVTM and CDR2 ANQGSEA. The CDR3 runs 16 residues. Trimming removed 1 base at V and 9 bases at J, with 22 bases between. The CDR3, as DNA: TGCAGCGTTGAAGTTGGGCAGCCCATTCTACAAGGTGAGCAGTTCTTC. Protein: CSVEVGQPILQGEQFF.

This clone has only a few counts. The CDR3 sequence is CASSIGSTEAFF. CDR3 bases: TGTGCCAGTAGTATAGGGAGCACTGAAGCTTTCTTT. The chain joins TRBV19 to TRBJ1-1; D remains ambiguous. The CDR3 consists of 12 residues. Germline values: CDR1 LNHDA, CDR2 SQIVND (reference sequence). With 1 base removed from V and 4 bases from J, the gap between germline ends came to 4 bases.

V usage is TRBV5-8 and J usage is TRBJ2-5, with a weak D call TRBD2 (6 bases). The CDR3 is 14 amino acids. Germline V gives CDR1 SGHTS, CDR2 YDEGEE. V lost 2 bases and J lost 5, with 13 bases in between. The CDR3, as DNA: TGTGCCAGCAGCTTCCGGGGGACGGGCGAGACCCAGTACTTC. This gives the protein CASSFRGTGETQYF.

This rearrangement joins TRBV2 to TRBJ2-7; TRBD1 aligns across 9 bases. The germline CDR1 and CDR2 sequences are SNHLY and FYNNEI. The CDR3 sequence is 14 residues long. V dropped 6 bases and J dropped 2; count of bases not matched to a gene: 5. The DNA of the CDR3 is TGTGCCAGCAGCGAGGGACAGGGTGCCTACGAGCAGTACTTC. It translates to CASSEGQGAYEQYF.

V gene TRBV6-2 or TRBV6-3 combines with J gene TRBJ1-5; D unclear. The length of the CDR3 is 12 residues. The V end lost 2 bases, the J end lost 9 bases, and 8 bases lay between the germline ends. The germline CDR1 and CDR2 sequences are MNHEY and SVGEGT. CDR3 in DNA: TGTGCCAGCAGTTACGTGGCAGGGCCCCAGCATTTT. Its protein product is CASSYVAGPQHF.

This clone was counted a single time. The rearrangement joins TRBV6-6 to TRBJ1-2; 9 nucleotides match TRBD1. V shed 5 bases, J shed 3 bases, and the junction held 10 bases outside the gene matches. The CDR3 contains 16 residues. CDR1 MNHNY and CDR2 SVGAGI come from the germline V gene (reference sequence). The CDR3 DNA is TGTGCCAGCAGTCCCGGGACAGGGAGGGCGGACTATGGCTACACCTTC. Amino acid sequence: CASSPGTGRADYGYTF.

The chain is built from TRBV5-8 and TRBJ1-1; a weak D match, TRBD1 (6 bases). Per the germline V gene, CDR1 is SGHTS and CDR2 is YDEGEE. The CDR3 is 13 residues long. V was cut by 2 bases and J by 7 bases, with 12 bases left in between. CDR3 bases: TGTGCCAGCAGCTTAGGGGGATATTTTGAAGCTTTCTTT. This codes for CASSLGGYFEAFF.

The chain recombines TRBV5-4 with TRBJ1-1, with TRBD1 matching over 12 bases. Unmatched junction bases numbered 5, after V lost 4 bases and J lost 1 base. Germline V gene data show CDR1 as SGHNT and CDR2 as YYREEE (reference sequence). The CDR3 is 16 residues long. As DNA, the CDR3 is TGTGCCAGCAGCAAGGGACAGGGGGCAGGGAACACTGAAGCTTTCTTT. Amino acids: CASSKGQGAGNTEAFF.

The chain recombines TRBV7-8 with TRBJ2-7; TRBD1 agrees at 7 bases. V was clipped by 5 bases and J by 4 bases; unmatched bases: 8. This CDR3 has 14 residues. CDR1 and CDR2 (germline): SGHVS, FQNEAQ. CDR3 nucleotides: TGTGCCAGCAGCCCGAGGGACAGAGAATACGAGCAGTACTTC. It specifies CASSPRDREYEQYF. Variable domain in full (rest from reference TRBV7-8 and TRBJ2-7): GAGVSQSPRYKVAKRGQDVALRCDPISGHVSLFWYQQALGQGPEFLTYFQNEAQLDKSGLPSDRFFAERPEGSVSTLKIQRTQQEDSAVYLCASSPRDREYEQYFGPGTRLTVT.

The rearrangement joins TRBV7-2 to TRBJ1-2, with D uncertain. The V end was cut by 6 bases, the J end by 4 bases, with 18 bases between. CDR1 and CDR2 (germline): SGHTA, FQGNSA. This CDR3 has 15 amino acids. DNA of the CDR3: TGTGCCAGCAGAGACGTCAAACAGAGACCCTATGGCTACACCTTC. Protein: CASRDVKQRPYGYTF.

This clone came up a few times. The chain couples TRBV9 to TRBJ1-2, with D possibly matching TRBD1 (5 bases). The CDR3 totals 17 residues. V lost 1 base to trimming and J lost 4 bases, with 20 bases between them. Germline-derived CDR1 and CDR2 are SGDLS and YYNGEE. The CDR3 DNA reads as TGTGCCAGCAGCGTACCCCCCTTGTTAGGGGTCTCCTATGGCTACACCTTC. Translation: CASSVPPLLGVSYGYTF.

The rearrangement joins TRBV6-2 or TRBV6-3 to TRBJ1-2, with TRBD1 identical over 7 bases. After removal of 6 bases from V and 6 bases from J, the junction contained 7 bases not matched to a gene. Germline V lookup: CDR1 MNHEY, CDR2 SVGEGT. The CDR3 runs 13 residues. The DNA for the CDR3 is TGTGCCAGCAGCCTACAGGGGAGGAATGGCTACACCTTC. As protein: CASSLQGRNGYTF.

This clone was picked up one time. The chain couples TRBV7-9 to TRBJ1-1, with 9 nucleotides matching TRBD1. CDR1 and CDR2 (germline): SEHNR, FQNEAQ (reference sequence). The CDR3 totals 14 residues. V was pared by 7 bases and J by 5 bases, with 8 bases of the junction left unmatched. The CDR3: CASTQSGQGTEAFF. The CDR3 coding sequence is TGTGCCAGCACACAATCCGGACAGGGGACTGAAGCTTTCTTT. The full variable domain, completed using reference TRBV7-9 and TRBJ1-1, is DTGVSQNPRHKITKRGQNVTFRCDPISEHNRLYWYRQTLGQGPEFLTYFQNEAQLEKSRLLSDRFSAERPKGSFSTLEIQRTEQGDSAMYLCASTQSGQGTEAFFGQGTRLTVV.